One sample yielded the 13 T cell receptor beta chains listed below, sequenced in a study of T cells after yellow fever vaccination. Each CDR3 protein is one row after TCRdb ran MiXCR on the 5' RACE reads. This sample has some 120,000 distinct CDR3 sequences, with roughly 15% found just once. Sample: CD8+ T cells sorted from PBMCs, taken 5 days after the yellow fever booster vaccination. These receptors all stem from a man between 18 and 35 years old who received the YFV17D yellow fever vaccine.

This clonotype was detected a few times. J is TRBJ1-1 and V is TRBV19; D is undetermined. The CDR3 contains 13 residues. The germline V gene encodes CDR1 LNHDA and CDR2 SQIVND (reference sequence). Deletions cut 9 bases from V and 5 bases from J, with 16 bases between. The CDR3, as DNA: TGTGCCAGCCGCCATAGGGAGTTTACTGAAGCTTTCTTT. The encoded protein is CASRHREFTEAFF. The full variable domain, rest sourced from reference TRBV19 and TRBJ1-1, is DGGITQSPKYLFRKEGQNVTLSCEQNLNHDAMYWYRQDPGQGLRLIYYSQIVNDFQKGDIAEGYSVSREKKESFPLTVTSAQKNPTAFYLCASRHREFTEAFFGQGTRLTVV.

The rearrangement links TRBV4-1 to TRBJ2-1, with TRBD2 matching over 11 bases. CDR1 and CDR2 (germline): MGHRA, YSYEKL. V shed 1 base and J 8 bases; nucleotides not matched to a gene: 7. The CDR3 is 16 amino acids. In DNA form, the CDR3 reads TGCGCCAGCAGCCAAGCTAGCGGGGGGAACGTCCATGAGCAGTTCTTC. Translated: CASSQASGGNVHEQFF.

Remarks on this clonotype: Given a much more abundant clone one base away, this may be a read error. This sequence joins TRBV6-6 and TRBJ2-3, with D perhaps TRBD1 (5 bases). This CDR3 comprises 13 residues. Deletions cut 2 bases from V and 2 bases from J, with 5 bases between. Germline-derived CDR1 and CDR2 are MNHNY and SVGAGI (reference sequence). The CDR3 region is CASSYGATDTQYF. For the CDR3, the DNA is TGTGCCAGCAGTTACGGGGCCACAGATACGCAGTATTTT.

The chain links TRBV27 to TRBJ1-2; the D gene is possibly TRBD1 (6 bases). V lost 3 bases, J lost 4 bases, and 12 bases lay in between. CDR1 is MNHEY, CDR2 SMNVEV, per germline (reference sequence). The CDR3 is 14 amino acids. CDR3 residues: CASSFGGRFYGYTF. CDR3 nucleotide sequence: TGTGCCAGCAGTTTCGGGGGCAGGTTCTATGGCTACACCTTC.

This rearrangement joins TRBV15 to TRBJ2-1; D ambiguous. CDR1 and CDR2 from the germline V gene are LNHNV and YYDKDF (reference sequence). V was shortened by 6 bases and J by 6 bases, with 12 bases between the two germline ends. The CDR3 spans 13 residues. This chain's CDR3 is CATRGVGPNEQFF. In DNA form, the CDR3 reads TGTGCCACCAGAGGAGTAGGGCCCAATGAGCAGTTCTTC.

The rearrangement uses TRBV7-9 and TRBJ2-7; TRBD1 agrees at 9 bases. V was pared by 1 base and J by 5 bases, with 6 bases of the junction left unmatched. The CDR3 has 15 residues. The germline V gene has CDR1 SEHNR and CDR2 FQNEAQ (reference sequence). This chain's CDR3 is CASSLGGTGTNEQYV. In DNA form, the CDR3 reads TGTGCCAGCAGCTTAGGGGGGACAGGGACCAACGAGCAGTACGTC.

In this sample, this clonotype turned up many times. The J gene is TRBJ2-1, the V gene TRBV7-6, with D uncertain. The CDR3 has 14 residues. Trimming shortened V by 5 bases and J by 7 bases, and 15 bases separated the two germline ends. CDR1 and CDR2 from the germline V gene are SGHVS and FNYEAQ. CDR3 coding DNA: TGTGCCAGCAGCGACGGACCCCTTGGGAATGAGCAGTTCTTC. It encodes CASSDGPLGNEQFF.

The V and J genes are TRBV5-4 and TRBJ1-1; D is perhaps TRBD1 (5 bases). CDR3 length: 13 residues. The germline CDR1 and CDR2 sequences are SGHNT and YYREEE (reference sequence). V gave up 4 bases and J gave up 5 bases, with 12 bases separating them. CDR3 region: CASSRGDRTEAFF. The CDR3 DNA reads TGTGCCAGCAGCCGGGGGGACCGGACTGAAGCTTTCTTT.

This clonotype occurred a few times. The V call is TRBV9, the J call TRBJ2-3, with a possible D match to TRBD1 (5 bases). Germline CDR1 and CDR2: SGDLS and YYNGEE. Between the trimmed V and J ends, which lost 2 bases and 2 bases, there was a span of 12 bases. This CDR3 region has 15 residues. The CDR3 is CASSVSRTPTDTQYF. CDR3 bases: TGTGCCAGCAGCGTCTCGCGGACACCCACAGATACGCAGTATTTT.

This clonotype has just a few counts. This chain joins TRBV11-2 and TRBJ2-1; D gene uncertain. The CDR3 totals 13 residues. CDR1 is SGHAT, CDR2 FQNNGV, per germline. The V and J ends lost 8 bases and 4 bases respectively, with 12 bases between them. CDR3 sequence: CASGIGTYNEQFF. CDR3 nucleotide sequence: TGTGCCAGCGGGATCGGAACATACAATGAGCAGTTCTTC.

J is TRBJ2-1 and V is TRBV30, with D uncertain. From germline, CDR1 is GTSNPN and CDR2 SVGIG (reference sequence). Trimming shortened V by 2 bases and J by 4 bases, and 6 bases separated the two germline ends. This CDR3 contains 12 residues. In DNA form, the CDR3 reads TGTGCCTGGAGTACACAGTACAATGAGCAGTTCTTC. Translating gives CAWSTQYNEQFF.

This clonotype showed up just a few times. One end of the junction varies from germline; a read error may be responsible. The chain has TRBV25-1 and TRBJ2-7, with D tentatively TRBD2 (5 bases). Germline CDR1 MGHDK, CDR2 SYGVNS. This CDR3 comprises 14 residues. The CDR3 region is CACSDVEERYEQYF. The CDR3 nucleotides are TGTGCCTGCAGTGATGTTGAGGAGCGGTACGAGCAGTACTTC.

This clonotype was counted between two and nine times. This chain uses TRBV7-9 with TRBJ1-6; the D gene is possibly TRBD1 (6 bases). The germline gives CDR1 SEHNR, CDR2 FQNEAQ (reference sequence). V shed 5 bases and J shed 1 base, with 15 bases lying between them. This CDR3 is built from 17 residues. The DNA of the CDR3 is TGTGCCAGCAGCCAACACAGGGTGACGTCCTATAATTCACCCCTCCACTTT. Translating gives CASSQHRVTSYNSPLHF.